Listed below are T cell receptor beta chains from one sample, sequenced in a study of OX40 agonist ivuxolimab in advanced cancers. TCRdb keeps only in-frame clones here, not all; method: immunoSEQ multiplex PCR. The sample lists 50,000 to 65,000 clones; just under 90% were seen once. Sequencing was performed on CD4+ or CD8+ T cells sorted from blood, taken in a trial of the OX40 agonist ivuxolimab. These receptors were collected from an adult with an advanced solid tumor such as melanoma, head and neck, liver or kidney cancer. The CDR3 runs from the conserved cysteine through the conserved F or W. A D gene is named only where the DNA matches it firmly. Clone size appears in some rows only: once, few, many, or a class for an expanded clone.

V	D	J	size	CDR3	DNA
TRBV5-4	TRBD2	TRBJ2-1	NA	CASSSLLAGRDNEQFF	TGTGCCAGCAGCTCCTTACTAGCGGGCCGAGACAATGAGCAGTTCTTC
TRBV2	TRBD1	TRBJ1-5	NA	CASSKDRVSNQPQHF	TGTGCCAGCAGCAAGGACAGGGTAAGCAATCAGCCCCAGCATTTT
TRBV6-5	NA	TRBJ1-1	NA	CASSYSEQVNTEAFF	TGTGCCAGCAGTTACTCGGAACAGGTGAACACTGAAGCTTTCTTT
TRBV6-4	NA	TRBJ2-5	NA	CASSDWKGTETQYF	TGTGCCAGCAGTGACTGGAAGGGGACAGAGACCCAGTACTTC
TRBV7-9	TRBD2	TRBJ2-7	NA	CAGSSGLAGYEQYF	TGTGCCGGCAGCTCGGGACTAGCGGGGTACGAGCAGTACTTC
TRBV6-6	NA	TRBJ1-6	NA	CASSYGNSYNSPLHF	TGTGCCAGCAGCTACGGGAACTCCTATAATTCACCCCTCCACTTT
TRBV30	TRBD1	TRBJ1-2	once	CAWSVRPTGTSGGYGYTF	TGTGCCTGGAGTGTCCGGCCGACAGGGACCTCGGGGGGCTATGGCTACACCTTC
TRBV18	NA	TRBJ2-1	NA	CASSPPSRYNEQFF	TGTGCCAGCTCACCACCGTCTAGATACAATGAGCAGTTCTTC
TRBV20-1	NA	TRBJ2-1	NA	CSAAPHNEQFF	TGCAGTGCTGCGCCTCACAATGAGCAGTTCTTC
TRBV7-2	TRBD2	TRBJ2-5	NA	CASSLVVGGSQETQYF	TGTGCCAGCAGCTTAGTAGTCGGGGGGTCCCAAGAGACCCAGTACTTC
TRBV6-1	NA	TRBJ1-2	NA	CASSEMRLGSYGYTF	TGTGCCAGCAGTGAAATGCGGTTGGGGAGTTATGGCTACACCTTC
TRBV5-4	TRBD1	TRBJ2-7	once	CASSLGQGGTYEQYF	TGTGCCAGCAGCCTCGGACAGGGGGGCACCTACGAGCAGTACTTC
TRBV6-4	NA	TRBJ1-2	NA	CASSDRQGLNYGYTF	TGTGCCAGCAGTGACAGGCAGGGGCTTAACTATGGCTACACCTTC
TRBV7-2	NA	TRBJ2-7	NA	CASSLWTEYEQYF	TGTGCCAGCAGCCTCTGGACGGAATACGAGCAGTACTTC
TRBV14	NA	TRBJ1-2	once	CASSQDSRDYYGYTF	TGTGCCAGCAGCCAAGATAGTCGGGATTACTATGGCTACACCTTC
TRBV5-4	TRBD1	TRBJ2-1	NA	CASSRQGPLQFF	TGTGCCAGCAGCCGACAGGGACCCCTGCAGTTCTTC
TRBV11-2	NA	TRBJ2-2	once	CASSLVGVTGELFF	TGTGCCAGCAGCTTAGTCGGGGTTACCGGGGAGCTGTTTTTT
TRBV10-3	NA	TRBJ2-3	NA	CAISDVGDTQYF	TGTGCCATCAGTGATGTAGGGGATACGCAGTATTTT
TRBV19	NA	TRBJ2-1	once	CASSTRQEQFF	TGTGCCAGTAGTACGCGACAGGAGCAGTTCTTC
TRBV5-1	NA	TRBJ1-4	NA	CASRTATNEKLFF	TGCGCCAGCAGGACAGCAACTAATGAAAAACTGTTTTTT
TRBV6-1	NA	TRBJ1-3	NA	CASSAQGNSGNTIYF	TGTGCCAGCAGTGCACAGGGCAACTCTGGAAACACCATATATTTT
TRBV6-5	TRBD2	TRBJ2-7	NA	CAATSGYNYEQYF	TGTGCCGCGACTAGCGGGTACAACTACGAGCAGTACTTC
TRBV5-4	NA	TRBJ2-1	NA	CASSLRGDNEQFF	TGTGCCAGCAGCTTGCGAGGGGACAATGAGCAGTTCTTC
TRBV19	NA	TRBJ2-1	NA	CASSMVGSWNEQFF	TGTGCCAGTAGTATGGTCGGGAGTTGGAATGAGCAGTTCTTC
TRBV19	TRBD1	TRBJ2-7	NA	CASSAGQGGEQYF	TGTGCCAGTAGCGCGGGACAGGGCGGCGAGCAGTACTTC
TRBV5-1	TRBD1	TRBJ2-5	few	CASSLGTGVIETQYF	TGCGCCAGCAGCTTGGGGACAGGGGTGATCGAGACCCAGTACTTC
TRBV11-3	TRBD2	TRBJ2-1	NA	CASSLEGTTDNEQFF	TGTGCCAGCAGCTTAGAGGGGACTACCGACAATGAGCAGTTCTTC
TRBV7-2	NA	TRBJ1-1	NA	CASSFPTSPEAFF	TGTGCCAGCAGCTTCCCGACTTCCCCAGAAGCTTTCTTT